This T cell receptor (beta chain) was recovered during a study of read filtering for tumor transcriptome and immune sequencing. Overall study: 8 patients were R-ISS I, 16 were R-ISS II, roughly seven were R-ISS III. Study-wide findings and caveats: Correlation between methods rose after single-read clonotypes were removed.

Germline-derived CDR1 and CDR2 are MRHNA and SNTAGT. This CDR3 comprises 15 residues. This library used about 400 ng RNA and molecular barcoded adaptors spanning alpha/delta and beta/gamma chains. A single record per CDR3 protein comes from TCRdb applying MiXCR to the reads. The data contain roughly 69,000 distinct CDR3 sequences, more than 11% of them seen just once; the ten biggest clones take up over 40%. A remark on this clonotype: Its specificity is not known. It is likely a read error: a sequence one base away is far more abundant.

The TCR comes from a donor aged 40 or over with multiple myeloma. The chain couples TRBV6-4 to TRBJ1-4; either TRBD1 or TRBD2 may supply D (5 bases each). The end of the DNA fits TRBJ2-3 better, so the J call may be wrong. Sequenced sample: a population of CD138-negative cells sorted from bone marrow. This CDR3 reads CASSDGEGSTGTQYF. The CDR3, as DNA: TGTGCCAGCAGTGATGGGGAAGGGAGCACAGGTACGCAGTATTTT.